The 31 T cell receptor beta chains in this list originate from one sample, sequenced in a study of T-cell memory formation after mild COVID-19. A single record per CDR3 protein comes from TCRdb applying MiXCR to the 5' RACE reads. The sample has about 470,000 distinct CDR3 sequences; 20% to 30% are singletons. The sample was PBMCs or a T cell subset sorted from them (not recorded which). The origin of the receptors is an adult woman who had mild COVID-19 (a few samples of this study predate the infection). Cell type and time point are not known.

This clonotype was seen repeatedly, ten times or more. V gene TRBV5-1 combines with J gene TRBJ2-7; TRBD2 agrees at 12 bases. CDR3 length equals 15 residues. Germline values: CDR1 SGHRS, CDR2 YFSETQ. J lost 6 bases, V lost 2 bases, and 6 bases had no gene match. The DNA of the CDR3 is TGCGCCAGCAGCTTACTAGCGGGAGGCCTCATCGAGCAGTACTTC. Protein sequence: CASSLLAGGLIEQYF.

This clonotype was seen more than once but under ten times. The CDR3 is CATSDLGQGTDTQYF. The CDR3, as DNA: TGTGCCACCAGTGATCTCGGACAGGGCACAGATACGCAGTATTTT. The gene calls are TRBV24-1 and TRBJ2-3; the match to TRBD1 covers 7 bases. The V gene end was trimmed by 3 bases and the J gene end by 1 base; junction bases not matched to a gene: 3. The CDR3 contains 15 residues. In germline, CDR1 is KGHDR, CDR2 SFDVKD.

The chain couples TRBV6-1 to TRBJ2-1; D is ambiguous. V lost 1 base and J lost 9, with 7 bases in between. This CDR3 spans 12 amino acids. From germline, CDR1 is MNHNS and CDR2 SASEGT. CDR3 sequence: CASSEGMGEQFF. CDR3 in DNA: TGTGCCAGCAGTGAAGGGATGGGTGAGCAGTTCTTC.

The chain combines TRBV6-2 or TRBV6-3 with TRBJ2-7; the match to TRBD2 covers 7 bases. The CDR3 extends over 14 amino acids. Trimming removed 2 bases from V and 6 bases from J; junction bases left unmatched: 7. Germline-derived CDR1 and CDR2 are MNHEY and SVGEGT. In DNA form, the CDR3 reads TGTGCCAGCAGTTACGGACTAGAGGTACGCGAGCAGTACTTC. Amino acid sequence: CASSYGLEVREQYF.

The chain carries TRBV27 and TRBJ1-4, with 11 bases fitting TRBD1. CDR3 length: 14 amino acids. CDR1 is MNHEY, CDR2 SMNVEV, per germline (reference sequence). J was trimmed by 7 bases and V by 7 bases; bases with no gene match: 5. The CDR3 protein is CASNRTGGGEKLFF. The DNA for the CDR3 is TGTGCCAGCAACCGGACAGGGGGCGGTGAAAAACTGTTTTTT.

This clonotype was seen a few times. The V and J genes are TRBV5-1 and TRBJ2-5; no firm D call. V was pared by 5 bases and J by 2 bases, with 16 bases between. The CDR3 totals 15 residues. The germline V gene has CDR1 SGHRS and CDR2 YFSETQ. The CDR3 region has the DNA TGCGCCAGCAGTTTTGACGGAGTATCTCAAGAGACCCAGTACTTC. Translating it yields CASSFDGVSQETQYF.

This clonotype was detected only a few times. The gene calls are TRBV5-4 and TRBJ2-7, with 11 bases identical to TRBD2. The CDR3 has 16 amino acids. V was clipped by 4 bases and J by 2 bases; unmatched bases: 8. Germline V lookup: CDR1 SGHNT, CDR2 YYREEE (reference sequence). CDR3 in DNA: TGTGCCAGCAGCCCCTTCGGGACTAGCGGAGCCTACGAGCAGTACTTC. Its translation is CASSPFGTSGAYEQYF.

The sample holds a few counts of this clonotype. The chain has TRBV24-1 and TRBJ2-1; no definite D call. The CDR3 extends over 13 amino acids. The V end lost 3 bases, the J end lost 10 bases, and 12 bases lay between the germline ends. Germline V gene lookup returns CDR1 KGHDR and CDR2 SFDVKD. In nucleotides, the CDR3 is TGTGCCACCAGTGATCCTTACCTGCACGAGCAGTTCTTC. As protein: CATSDPYLHEQFF.

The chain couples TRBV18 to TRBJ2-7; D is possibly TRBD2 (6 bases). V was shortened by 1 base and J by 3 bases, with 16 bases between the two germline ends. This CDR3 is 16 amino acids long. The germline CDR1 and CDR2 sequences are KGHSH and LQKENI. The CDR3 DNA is TGTGCCAGCTCACCACGGCCGGTTAGCGGTCGCTACGAGCAGTACTTC. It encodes CASSPRPVSGRYEQYF.

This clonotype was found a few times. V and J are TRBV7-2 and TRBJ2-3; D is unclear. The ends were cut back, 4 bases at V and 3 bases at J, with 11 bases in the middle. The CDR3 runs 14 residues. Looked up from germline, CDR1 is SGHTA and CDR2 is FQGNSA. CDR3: CASSSRGGTDTQYF. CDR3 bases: TGTGCCAGCAGCTCCCGAGGTGGAACAGATACGCAGTATTTT.

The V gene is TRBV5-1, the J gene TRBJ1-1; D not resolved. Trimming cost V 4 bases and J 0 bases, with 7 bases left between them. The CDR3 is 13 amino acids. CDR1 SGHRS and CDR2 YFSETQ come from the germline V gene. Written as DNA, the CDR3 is TGCGCCAGCAGCAATAAGATGAACACTGAAGCTTTCTTT. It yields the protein CASSNKMNTEAFF. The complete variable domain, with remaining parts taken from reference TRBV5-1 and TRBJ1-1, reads KAGVTQTPRYLIKTRGQQVTLSCSPISGHRSVSWYQQTPGQGLQFLFEYFSETQRNKGNFPGRFSGRQFSNSRSEMNVSTLELGDSALYLCASSNKMNTEAFFGQGTRLTVV.

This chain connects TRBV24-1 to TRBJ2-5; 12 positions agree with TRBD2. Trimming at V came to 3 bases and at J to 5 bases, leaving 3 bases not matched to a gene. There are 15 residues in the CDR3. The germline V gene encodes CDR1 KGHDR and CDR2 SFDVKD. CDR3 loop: CATSDRLAGVETQYF. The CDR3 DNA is TGTGCCACCAGTGATCGACTAGCGGGAGTCGAGACCCAGTACTTC.

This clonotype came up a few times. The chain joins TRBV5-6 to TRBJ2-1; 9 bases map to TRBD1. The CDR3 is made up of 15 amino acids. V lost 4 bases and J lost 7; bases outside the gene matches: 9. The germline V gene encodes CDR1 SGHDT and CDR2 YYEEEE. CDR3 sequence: CASSPGTGSVNEQFF. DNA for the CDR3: TGTGCCAGCAGCCCTGGGACAGGGTCTGTGAATGAGCAGTTCTTC.

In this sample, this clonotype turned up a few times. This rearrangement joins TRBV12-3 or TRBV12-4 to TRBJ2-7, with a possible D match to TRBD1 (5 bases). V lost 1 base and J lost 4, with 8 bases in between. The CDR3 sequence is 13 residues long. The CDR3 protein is CASSLEGKYEQYF. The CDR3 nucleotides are TGTGCCAGCAGTTTAGAGGGGAAGTACGAGCAGTACTTC.

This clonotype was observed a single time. This CDR3 reads CASTQTGTSGNTIYF. The CDR3 DNA sequence: TGTGCCAGTACCCAGACAGGGACCTCTGGAAACACCATATATTTT. This chain links TRBV19 with TRBJ1-3; TRBD1 matches at 7 bases. There are 15 residues in the CDR3. Germline CDR1 LNHDA, CDR2 SQIVND (reference sequence). Trimming took 7 bases from V and 0 from J; bases not matched to a gene: 6.

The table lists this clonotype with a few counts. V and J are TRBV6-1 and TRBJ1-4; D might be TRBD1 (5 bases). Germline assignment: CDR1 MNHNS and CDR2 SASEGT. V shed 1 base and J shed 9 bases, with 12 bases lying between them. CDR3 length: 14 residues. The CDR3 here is CASSEVGTEKKLFF. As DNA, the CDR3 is TGTGCCAGCAGTGAAGTGGGGACTGAGAAAAAACTGTTTTTT.

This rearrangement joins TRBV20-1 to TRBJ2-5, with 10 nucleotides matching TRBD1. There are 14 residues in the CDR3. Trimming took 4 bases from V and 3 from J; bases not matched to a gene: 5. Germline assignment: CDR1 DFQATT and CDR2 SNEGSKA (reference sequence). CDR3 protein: CSATTGTGEETQYF. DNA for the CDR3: TGCAGTGCTACTACTGGGACAGGGGAAGAGACCCAGTACTTC.

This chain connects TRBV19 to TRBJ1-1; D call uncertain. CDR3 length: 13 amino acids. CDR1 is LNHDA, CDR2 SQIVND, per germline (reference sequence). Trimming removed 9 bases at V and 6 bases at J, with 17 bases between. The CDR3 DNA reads TGTGCCAGCTCAACGCTGGGGTGGCCTGAAGCTTTCTTT. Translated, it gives CASSTLGWPEAFF.

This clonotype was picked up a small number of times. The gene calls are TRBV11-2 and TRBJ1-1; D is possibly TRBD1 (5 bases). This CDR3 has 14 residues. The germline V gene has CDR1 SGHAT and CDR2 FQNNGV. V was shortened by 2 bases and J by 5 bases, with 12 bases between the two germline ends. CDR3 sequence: CASSLSGKVTEAFF. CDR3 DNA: TGTGCCAGCAGCTTATCAGGGAAGGTGACTGAAGCTTTCTTT. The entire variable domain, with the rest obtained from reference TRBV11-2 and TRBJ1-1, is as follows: EAGVAQSPRYKIIEKRQSVAFWCNPISGHATLYWYQQILGQGPKLLIQFQNNGVVDDSQLPKDRFSAERLKGVDSTLKIQPAKLEDSAVYLCASSLSGKVTEAFFGQGTRLTVV.

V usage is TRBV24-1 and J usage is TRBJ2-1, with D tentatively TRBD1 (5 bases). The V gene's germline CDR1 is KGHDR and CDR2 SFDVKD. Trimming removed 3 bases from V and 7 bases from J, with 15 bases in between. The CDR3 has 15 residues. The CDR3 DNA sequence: TGTGCCACCAGTGATCCTACAACAGGCCGGAATGAGCAGTTCTTC. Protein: CATSDPTTGRNEQFF.

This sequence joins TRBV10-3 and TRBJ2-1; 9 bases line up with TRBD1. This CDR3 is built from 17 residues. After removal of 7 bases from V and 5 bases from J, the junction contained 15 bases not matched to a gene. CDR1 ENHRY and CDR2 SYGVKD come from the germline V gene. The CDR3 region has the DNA TGTGCCATCAAGGGACAGGGTGTCTCAAGCGGGAACAATGAGCAGTTCTTC. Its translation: CAIKGQGVSSGNNEQFF.

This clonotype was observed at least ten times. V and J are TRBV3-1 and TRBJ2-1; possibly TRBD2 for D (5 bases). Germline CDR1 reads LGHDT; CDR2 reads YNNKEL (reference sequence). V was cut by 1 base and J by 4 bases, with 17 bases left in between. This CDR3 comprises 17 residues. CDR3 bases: TGTGCCAGCAGCCAAGGTACGGCAGCGGCGATATACAATGAGCAGTTCTTC. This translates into CASSQGTAAAIYNEQFF.

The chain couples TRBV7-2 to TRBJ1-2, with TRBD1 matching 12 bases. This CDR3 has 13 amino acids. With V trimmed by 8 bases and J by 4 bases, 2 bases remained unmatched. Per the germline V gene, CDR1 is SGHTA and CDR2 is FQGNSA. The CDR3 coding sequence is TGTGCCAGCGGGACAGGGGGCGTCTATGGCTACACCTTC. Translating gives CASGTGGVYGYTF.

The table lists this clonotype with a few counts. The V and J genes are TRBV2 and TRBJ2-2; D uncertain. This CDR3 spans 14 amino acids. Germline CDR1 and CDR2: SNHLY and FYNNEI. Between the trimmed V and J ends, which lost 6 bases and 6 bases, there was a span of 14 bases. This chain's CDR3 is CASRGDITPGELFF. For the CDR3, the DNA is TGTGCCAGCAGGGGTGATATAACACCCGGGGAGCTGTTTTTT.

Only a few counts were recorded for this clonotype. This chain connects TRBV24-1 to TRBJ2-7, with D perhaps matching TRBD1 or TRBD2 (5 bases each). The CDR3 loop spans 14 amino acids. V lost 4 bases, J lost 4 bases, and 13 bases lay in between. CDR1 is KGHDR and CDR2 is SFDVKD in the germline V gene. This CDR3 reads CATSDSGPLYEQYF. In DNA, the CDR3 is TGTGCCACCAGTGACTCGGGACCGCTTTACGAGCAGTACTTC.

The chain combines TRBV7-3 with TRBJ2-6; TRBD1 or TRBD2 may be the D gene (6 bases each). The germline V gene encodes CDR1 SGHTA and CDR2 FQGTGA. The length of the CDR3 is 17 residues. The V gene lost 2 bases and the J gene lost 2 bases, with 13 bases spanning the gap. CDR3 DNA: TGTGCCAGCAGCTTAGGTGGGGGGCTTACTGGGGCCAACGTCCTGACTTTC. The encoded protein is CASSLGGGLTGANVLTF.

CDR3 in amino acids: CASSLQGRSNCFF. The CDR3 bases are TGTGCCAGCAGCTTACAGGGGAGATCGAACTGTTTTTTT. The chain joins TRBV7-9 to TRBJ1-4; the D gene is possibly TRBD1 (6 bases). Germline lookup yields CDR1 SEHNR and CDR2 FQNEAQ (reference sequence). The V end lost 2 bases, the J end lost 17 bases, and 18 bases lay between the germline ends. This CDR3 comprises 13 residues.

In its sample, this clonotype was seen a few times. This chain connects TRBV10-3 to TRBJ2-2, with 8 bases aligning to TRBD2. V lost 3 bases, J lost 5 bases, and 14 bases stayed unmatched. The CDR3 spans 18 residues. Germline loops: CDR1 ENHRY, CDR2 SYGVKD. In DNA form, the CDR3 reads TGTGCCATCAGTGAAACTTGGGAACCCGGGACTAGGACCGGGGAGCTGTTTTTT. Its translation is CAISETWEPGTRTGELFF.

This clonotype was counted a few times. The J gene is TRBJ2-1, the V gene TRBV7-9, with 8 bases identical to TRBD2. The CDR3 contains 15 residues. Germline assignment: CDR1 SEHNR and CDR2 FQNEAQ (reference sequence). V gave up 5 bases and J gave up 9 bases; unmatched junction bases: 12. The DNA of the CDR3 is TGTGCCAGCAGCCTCAGACTAGCGCGATTCACTGAGCAGTTCTTC. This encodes CASSLRLARFTEQFF.

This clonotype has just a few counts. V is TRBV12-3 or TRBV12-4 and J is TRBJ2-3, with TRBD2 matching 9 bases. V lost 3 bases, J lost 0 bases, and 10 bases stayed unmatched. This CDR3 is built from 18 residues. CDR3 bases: TGTGCCAGCAGTTTCGGCCTAGCGGGGTTTCTAAGCACAGATACGCAGTATTTT. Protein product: CASSFGLAGFLSTDTQYF.

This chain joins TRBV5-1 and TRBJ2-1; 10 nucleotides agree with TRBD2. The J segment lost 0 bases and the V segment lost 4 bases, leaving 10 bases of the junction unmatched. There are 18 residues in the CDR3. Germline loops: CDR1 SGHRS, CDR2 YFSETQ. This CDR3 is CASSPTAPSGSSYNEQFF. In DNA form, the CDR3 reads TGCGCCAGCAGCCCAACCGCCCCTAGCGGGAGCTCCTACAATGAGCAGTTCTTC. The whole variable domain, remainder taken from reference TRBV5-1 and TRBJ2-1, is KAGVTQTPRYLIKTRGQQVTLSCSPISGHRSVSWYQQTPGQGLQFLFEYFSETQRNKGNFPGRFSGRQFSNSRSEMNVSTLELGDSALYLCASSPTAPSGSSYNEQFFGPGTRLTVL.